This is a list of T cell receptor beta chains from one sample in a study of T cell repertoires in cytomegalovirus infection. TCRdb passed the reads through MiXCR, listing each CDR3 protein once. The repertoire consists of around 430,000 distinct CDR3 sequences, with about 44% occurring once and the leading ten covering around 45%. Their antigens are not known. The specimen comprised cultured PBMCs, sampled from culture after CMV antigen stimulation. The receptor source for this set is a human donor in good health (CMV status not recorded). Some clones in this sample may be carry-over from other donors' samples. Each CDR3 is given with its conserved first and last residue. Each record gives: clone size, D gene, V gene, J gene, CDR3 DNA, CDR3 protein. The D gene is left open where the match is weak. The listing skips clone size in some rows; elsewhere it reads once, few, many or a size class.

few	TRBD1	TRBV6-2/TRBV6-3	TRBJ1-5	TGTGCCAGCAGGCGACAGGGAGGAGGCAATCAGCCCCAGCATTTT	CASRRQGGGNQPQHF
-	-	TRBV29-1	TRBJ1-2	TGCAGCGTCGGCAACCAGCCGACTTATGGCTACACCTTC	CSVGNQPTYGYTF
-	-	TRBV6-5	TRBJ1-5	TGTGCCAGCAGTTACGGTGGAACGGGTCAGCCCCAGCATTTT	CASSYGGTGQPQHF
few	-	TRBV7-8	TRBJ2-5	TGTGCCAGCAGCTTGTCAGTCTCCACGACGGGGACCCAGTACTTC	CASSLSVSTTGTQYF
-	TRBD2	TRBV7-9	TRBJ2-1	TGTGCCAGCAACGGACTAGCGGGCGGCTCCTACAATGAGCAGTTCTTC	CASNGLAGGSYNEQFF
few	-	TRBV10-3	TRBJ2-5	TGTGCCATCAGGAACGGGACACTGGGGTGCCCCCAAGAGACCCAGTACTTC	CAIRNGTLGCPQETQYF
few	-	TRBV12-3/TRBV12-4	TRBJ1-1	TGTGCCAGCAGTTTACAGGGCTCCGGGGAGCCTGAAGCTTTCTTT	CASSLQGSGEPEAFF
-	-	TRBV9	TRBJ2-1	TGTGCCAGCAGCACGAAGGACAATGAGCAGTTCTTC	CASSTKDNEQFF
few	-	TRBV4-3	TRBJ2-1	TGCGCCAGCAGCCAATCATCACGCCGGAGCTCCTACAATGAGCAGTTCTTC	CASSQSSRRSSYNEQFF
-	TRBD2	TRBV6-6	TRBJ2-3	TGTGCCAGCAGTAGGATAGCGGGGGACCTCACAGATACGCAGTATTTT	CASSRIAGDLTDTQYF
-	TRBD1	TRBV2	TRBJ1-2	TGTGCCAGCAGTCAAAGGGGGGGGACAGACTTAAGGGGCTACACCTTC	CASSQRGGTDLRGYTF
-	-	TRBV2	TRBJ2-1	TGTGCCAGCAGGACCAGGGGAACCTCCTACAATGAGCAGTTCTTC	CASRTRGTSYNEQFF
-	-	TRBV6-5	TRBJ2-1	TGTGCCAGCAGTTACTTCCGTGGGAGGCCAAACAATGAGCAGTTCTTC	CASSYFRGRPNNEQFF
few	-	TRBV28	TRBJ1-6	TGTGCCAGCTCTGGACTAGCGGATTCACCCCTCCACTTT	CASSGLADSPLHF
many	-	TRBV7-6	TRBJ1-1	TGTGCCAGCAGCTTGGGGGTAGGCACTGAAGCTTTCTTT	CASSLGVGTEAFF
many	-	TRBV7-2	TRBJ2-3	TGTGCCAGCAGCTTAGGGTTACAGGCTAGCACAGATACGCAGTATTTT	CASSLGLQASTDTQYF
-	-	TRBV11-2	TRBJ1-6	TGTACCAGCAGCTCCGTCCCCCGAGGGGGAGGGTCACCCCTCCACTTT	CTSSSVPRGGGSPLHF
-	-	TRBV19	TRBJ2-7	TGTGCCAGTAGCTACCGGGACAATCCCTCCTACGAGCAGTACTTC	CASSYRDNPSYEQYF
few	TRBD2	TRBV5-3	TRBJ2-1	TGTGCCAGCAGCTTGGGACTAGCGGGAGAGGGTGAGCAGTTCTTC	CASSLGLAGEGEQFF
few	-	TRBV15	TRBJ1-2	TGTGCCACCAGCAGAGATACGTTGATAAAACTCGGCTACACCTTC	CATSRDTLIKLGYTF
few	-	TRBV7-6	TRBJ2-7	TGTGCCAGCAGTCAAAGTCAGGACCCACAGGCCCACTACGAGCAGTACTTC	CASSQSQDPQAHYEQYF
-	-	TRBV10-2	TRBJ1-2	TGCGCCAGCAGTGAAACAGGGTTCGCTAACTATGGCTACACCTTC	CASSETGFANYGYTF
-	TRBD2	TRBV20-1	TRBJ2-3	TGCAGTGCTAGAGATGGGGCGACTAGCGGGGGATCAGATACGCAGTATTTT	CSARDGATSGGSDTQYF
few	TRBD2	TRBV4-1	TRBJ2-1	TGCGCCAGCAGCCGTCGCACTAGCGGGGGGAACAATGAGCAGTTCTTC	CASSRRTSGGNNEQFF
-	-	TRBV7-8	TRBJ1-1	TGTGCCAGCAGCAAAGCCCCGGGACCCACTGAAGCTTTCTTT	CASSKAPGPTEAFF
few	TRBD2	TRBV7-2	TRBJ2-3	TGTGCCAGCGGTCTAGCGGGTGGAAGCACAGATACGCAGTATTTT	CASGLAGGSTDTQYF
-	-	TRBV11-2	TRBJ1-1	TGTGCCAGCAGCTCCCATATGAACACTGAAGCTTTCTTT	CASSSHMNTEAFF
-	TRBD1	TRBV7-2	TRBJ2-2	TGTGCCAGCAGTTCAGGACAGGGGACGAGAGCCGGGGAGCTGTTTTTT	CASSSGQGTRAGELFF
-	TRBD1	TRBV5-1	TRBJ2-3	TGCGCCAGCAGCCAATGGACAGGGGGTACTACAGATACGCAGTATTTT	CASSQWTGGTTDTQYF
-	-	TRBV2	TRBJ2-7	TGTGCCAGCAAGACTAGTCGCGAGCAGTACTTC	CASKTSREQYF
few	TRBD2	TRBV12-3/TRBV12-4	TRBJ2-2	TGTGCCAGCTCCCGGGACTATTCAGCCGGGGAGCTGTTTTTT	CASSRDYSAGELFF
-	TRBD1	TRBV19	TRBJ2-6	TGTGCCACTTTCCCCGGGACAGGGAGACTCTCTGGGGCCAACGTCCTGACTTTC	CATFPGTGRLSGANVLTF